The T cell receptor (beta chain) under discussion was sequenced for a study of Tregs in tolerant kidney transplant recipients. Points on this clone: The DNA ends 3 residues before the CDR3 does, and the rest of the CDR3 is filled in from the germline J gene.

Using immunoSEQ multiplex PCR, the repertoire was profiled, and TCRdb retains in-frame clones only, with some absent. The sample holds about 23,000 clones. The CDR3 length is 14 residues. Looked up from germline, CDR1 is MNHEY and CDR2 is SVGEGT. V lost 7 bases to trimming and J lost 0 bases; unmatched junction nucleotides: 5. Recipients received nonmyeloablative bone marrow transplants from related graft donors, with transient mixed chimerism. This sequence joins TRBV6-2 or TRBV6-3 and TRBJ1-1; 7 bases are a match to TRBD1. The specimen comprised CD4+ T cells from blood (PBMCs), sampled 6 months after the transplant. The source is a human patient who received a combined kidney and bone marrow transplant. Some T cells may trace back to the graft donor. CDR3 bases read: TGTGCCAGCACTCTACAGGGGATGAACACTGAA. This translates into CASTLQGMNTE. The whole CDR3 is CASTLQGMNTEAFF.